The 28 T cell receptor beta chains in this list originate from one sample, sequenced in a study of blood T cell repertoires in COVID-19. Sequenced by immunoSEQ multiplex PCR; TCRdb stores in-frame clones only, minus some. The sample holds roughly 100,000 clones; approximately 90% are singletons and the top ten take around 3.9%. Sample: peripheral blood. The receptors shown here come from a human donor with COVID-19, enrolled during active disease. The donor label of this sample is uncertain.

A single count supports this clone. The chain combines TRBV24-1 with TRBJ1-2; D is undetermined. CDR1 and CDR2 from the germline V gene are KGHDR and SFDVKD. Trimming stripped 5 bases from V and 1 base from J, with 4 bases between. The CDR3 is 12 amino acids. CDR3 bases: TGTGCCACCAGTGCCATTAACTATGGCTACACCTTC. Residues: CATSAINYGYTF.

This clone was seen once. V and J are TRBV5-6 and TRBJ1-2; D is uncertain. Germline V gene sequence: CDR1 SGHDT, CDR2 YYEEEE. V lost 1 base and J lost 5, with 12 bases in between. The CDR3 loop spans 14 amino acids. The CDR3 loop reads CASSLLEGNYGYTF. CDR3 nucleotides: TGTGCCAGCAGCTTGTTGGAGGGCAATTATGGCTACACCTTC. The full variable domain, its missing parts supplied by reference TRBV5-6 and TRBJ1-2, is DAGVTQSPTHLIKTRGQQVTLRCSPKSGHDTVSWYQQALGQGPQFIFQYYEEEERQRGNFPDRFSGHQFPNYSSELNVNALLLGDSALYLCASSLLEGNYGYTFGSGTRLTVV.

V and J are TRBV3-1 (or the pseudogene TRBV3-2) and TRBJ2-2, with D uncertain. The germline CDR1 and CDR2 sequences are LGHDT and YNNKEL (reference sequence). CDR3 length equals 15 residues. V was cut by 1 base and J by 5 bases, with 11 bases left in between. CDR3 nucleotide sequence: TGTGCCAGCAGCCAAGGCCCCCATGCGACCGGGGAGCTGTTTTTT. Protein product: CASSQGPHATGELFF.

The rearrangement joins TRBV7-3 to TRBJ2-7; possible D gene TRBD2, 6 bases. The V gene lost 2 bases and the J gene lost 0 bases, with 11 bases spanning the gap. The V gene's germline CDR1 is SGHTA and CDR2 FQGTGA. The CDR3 length is 15 residues. This chain's CDR3 is CASSLGGASSYEQYF. In DNA form, the CDR3 reads TGTGCCAGCAGCTTAGGCGGGGCTAGCTCCTACGAGCAGTACTTC.

This chain uses TRBV11-3 with TRBJ2-1, with TRBD1 matching 8 bases. Losses at the gene ends were 7 bases for V and 3 bases for J; bases not matched to a gene: 11. The CDR3 covers 16 residues. CDR1 and CDR2 (germline): SGHNT, YENEEA. The CDR3 loop is CASTKIAGGVYNEQFF. DNA for the CDR3: TGTGCCAGCACTAAGATAGCAGGGGGCGTCTACAATGAGCAGTTCTTC.

V is TRBV27 and J is TRBJ2-7, with TRBD2 matching over 8 bases. J gave up 5 bases and V 8 bases, and 14 bases lay outside the gene matches. CDR1 MNHEY and CDR2 SMNVEV come from the germline V gene (reference sequence). This CDR3 comprises 15 residues. The CDR3 bases are TGTGCCAGCGCTAGGGTCGGGGGGGGAGTCCACGAGCAGTACTTC. Amino acid sequence: CASARVGGGVHEQYF.

This chain connects TRBV9 to TRBJ1-1, with TRBD1 identical over 7 bases. Germline CDR1 and CDR2: SGDLS and YYNGEE. The CDR3 spans 13 residues. V shed 0 bases, J shed 5 bases, and the junction held 1 base outside the gene matches. DNA for the CDR3: TGTGCCAGCAGCGTAGACAGGGGTACTGAAGCTTTCTTT. This gives the protein CASSVDRGTEAFF.

This chain uses TRBV6-6 with TRBJ1-2; no clear D. The CDR3 is 13 residues long. Trimming pared 4 bases from V and 0 bases from J, leaving 6 bases between. Germline V gene sequence: CDR1 MNHNY, CDR2 SVGAGI (reference sequence). This CDR3 is CASSLQTNYGYTF. Written as DNA, the CDR3 is TGTGCCAGCAGTTTACAAACTAACTATGGCTACACCTTC.

This clone was recorded only once. This sequence joins TRBV10-3 and TRBJ2-1, with 14 bases fitting TRBD2. In germline, CDR1 is ENHRY, CDR2 SYGVKD. V dropped 6 bases and J dropped 0; count of bases not matched to a gene: 7. The CDR3 consists of 18 residues. CDR3 in amino acids: CAIRGTSGGPGSYNEQFF. In DNA, the CDR3 is TGTGCCATCAGAGGGACTAGCGGGGGTCCGGGCTCCTACAATGAGCAGTTCTTC.

In regard to this clone: The germline gene is not matched at one end of the junction; a read error may be the cause. The rearrangement uses TRBV7-7 and TRBJ2-5; weak D call: TRBD2 (5 bases). The germline CDR1 and CDR2 sequences are SSHAT and FNYEAQ (reference sequence). The CDR3 sequence is 13 residues long. This CDR3 is CASSLGSLATQYF. CDR3 DNA sequence: TGTGCTAGCAGCTTAGGGAGTTTAGCGACCCAGTACTTC.

This rearrangement joins TRBV5-1 to TRBJ2-5; TRBD1 agrees at 8 bases. Trimming took 4 bases from V and 1 from J; bases not matched to a gene: 3. Germline loops: CDR1 SGHRS, CDR2 YFSETQ. This CDR3 region has 14 residues. CDR3 sequence reads: CASSNTGGQETQYF. CDR3 coding DNA: TGCGCCAGCAGCAATACAGGGGGCCAAGAGACCCAGTACTTC.

This chain links TRBV12-3 or TRBV12-4 with TRBJ2-7; D possibly corresponds to TRBD2 (6 bases). Trimming cost V 6 bases and J 5 bases, with 11 bases left between them. This CDR3 is built from 12 residues. The CDR3 loop reads CASREGGNEQYF. CDR3 DNA sequence: TGTGCCAGCAGGGAGGGAGGAAACGAGCAGTACTTC.

This clone was counted once. The chain couples TRBV6-5 to TRBJ1-2; D perhaps matches TRBD1 (5 bases). Trimming took 2 bases from V and 6 from J, leaving 10 bases between them. CDR3 length: 13 amino acids. CDR1 MNHEY and CDR2 SVGAGI come from the germline V gene. The CDR3 loop is CASSYGAVDGYTF. The CDR3 DNA follows: TGTGCCAGCAGTTACGGGGCGGTAGATGGCTACACCTTC.

V is TRBV11-2 and J is TRBJ2-5, with TRBD2 identical over 9 bases. CDR3 length: 17 amino acids. CDR1 is SGHAT, CDR2 FQNNGV, per germline. Germline trimming cut 3 bases from V and 2 bases from J; bases unmatched to any gene: 10. The CDR3 nucleotides are TGTGCCAGCAGCTTTCGGGGAGCGGGGGGACCTCAAGAGACCCAGTACTTC. Translated, it gives CASSFRGAGGPQETQYF.

The chain combines TRBV29-1 with TRBJ1-1; perhaps TRBD1 as D (6 bases). The V gene's germline CDR1 is SQVTM and CDR2 ANQGSEA. V was cut by 7 bases and J by 1 base, with 13 bases left in between. The CDR3 length is 13 residues. The CDR3 DNA reads TGCAGCGGGTATGGGACATCGAACACTGAAGCTTTCTTT. Translated: CSGYGTSNTEAFF.

The rearrangement links TRBV2 to TRBJ2-1, with TRBD1 as a possible D gene (5 bases). This CDR3 comprises 15 residues. From germline, CDR1 is SNHLY and CDR2 FYNNEI. V lost 1 base and J 0 bases, leaving 7 bases between the germline ends. Here the CDR3 DNA reads TGTGCCAGCAGTGAAGAGACAGTCTCCTACAATGAGCAGTTCTTC. This gives the protein CASSEETVSYNEQFF.

V usage is TRBV10-3 and J usage is TRBJ1-2; 9 bases line up with TRBD1. The CDR3 is made up of 15 amino acids. Germline loops: CDR1 ENHRY, CDR2 SYGVKD. V was clipped by 6 bases and J by 6 bases; unmatched bases: 11. CDR3 protein: CAISLLQGATDGYTF. The CDR3 bases are TGTGCCATCAGCCTTTTACAGGGGGCAACGGATGGCTACACCTTC.

The genes are TRBV24-1 and TRBJ2-3, with 12 positions matching TRBD1. Looked up from germline, CDR1 is KGHDR and CDR2 is SFDVKD. The junction had 8 bases not matched to a gene; V was cut back by 4 bases and J by 4 bases. The CDR3 sequence is 17 residues long. CDR3 sequence (DNA): TGTGCCACCAGTGACTCACCCGGGACAGGGGGCGCAGATACGCAGTATTTT. Its translation is CATSDSPGTGGADTQYF.

This clone was seen a single time. The J gene is TRBJ2-7, the V gene TRBV15, with TRBD2 as a possible D gene (6 bases). Trimming removed 1 base at V and 2 bases at J, with 15 bases between. CDR1 and CDR2 from the germline V gene are LNHNV and YYDKDF (reference sequence). This CDR3 comprises 16 residues. This chain's CDR3 is CATSRVGGTDAYEQYF. The CDR3 bases are TGTGCCACCAGCAGAGTCGGAGGGACCGACGCCTACGAGCAGTACTTC.

The count of this clone is one. CDR3 nucleotide sequence: TGTGCCAGCAGACCGGGACAGGGGGGACCCGGGGAGCTGTTTTTT. It specifies CASRPGQGGPGELFF. The genes are TRBV2 and TRBJ2-2; 11 bases map to TRBD1. V gave up 6 bases and J gave up 6 bases; unmatched junction bases: 6. CDR1 is SNHLY and CDR2 is FYNNEI in the germline V gene. CDR3 size: 15 residues.

V usage is TRBV29-1 and J usage is TRBJ2-7; 8 nucleotides agree with TRBD2. The CDR3 sequence is 14 residues long. CDR1 SQVTM and CDR2 ANQGSEA come from the germline V gene. The junction had 13 bases not matched to a gene; V was cut back by 6 bases and J by 6 bases. CDR3 coding DNA: TGCAGCGTGGTTACCCCGGGACTAGGGGTCGAGCAGTACTTC. Translation: CSVVTPGLGVEQYF.

The rearrangement links TRBV6-4 to TRBJ1-1; D is ambiguous. V lost 4 bases and J lost 0, with 6 bases in between. The CDR3 has 13 amino acids. Germline V lookup: CDR1 MRHNA, CDR2 SNTAGT. CDR3 sequence (DNA): TGTGCCAGCAGTGTAACGGTGAACACTGAAGCTTTCTTT. Translated, it gives CASSVTVNTEAFF.

This chain joins TRBV10-3 and TRBJ1-4, with TRBD1 matching 8 bases. The CDR3 sequence is 15 residues long. CDR1 is ENHRY and CDR2 is SYGVKD in the germline V gene. The V gene end was trimmed by 0 bases and the J gene end by 8 bases; junction bases not matched to a gene: 5. The CDR3 DNA is TGTGCCATCAGTGAGTCGGACAGGGCGGGGGAAAAACTGTTTTTT. Translated, it gives CAISESDRAGEKLFF.

The V call is TRBV19, the J call TRBJ2-3; TRBD1 might be the D (6 bases). The CDR3 has 15 amino acids. From germline, CDR1 is LNHDA and CDR2 SQIVND (reference sequence). Trimming took 2 bases from V and 1 from J, leaving 10 bases between them. CDR3 region: CASSITGQRTDTQYF. The CDR3 region has the DNA TGTGCCAGTAGTATAACCGGACAGCGCACAGATACGCAGTATTTT.

The chain couples TRBV6-5 to TRBJ2-3, with 9 bases fitting TRBD2. The V segment lost 2 bases and the J segment 3 bases; nucleotides outside the gene matches: 3. Germline CDR1 and CDR2: MNHEY and SVGAGI. CDR3 length: 15 amino acids. The CDR3 DNA follows: TGTGCCAGCAGTTACCTTAGCGGGGGTACAGATACGCAGTATTTT. Protein product: CASSYLSGGTDTQYF.

The chain couples TRBV14 to TRBJ2-7; unclear D gene. CDR1 and CDR2 (germline): SGHDN, FVKESK. This CDR3 is built from 14 residues. Trimming took off 3 bases at V and 1 base at J, with 10 bases between the two ends. The CDR3 sequence: CASSQMGPSYEQYF. The DNA for the CDR3 is TGTGCCAGCAGCCAGATGGGCCCATCCTACGAGCAGTACTTC.

V and J are TRBV19 and TRBJ1-1; D remains ambiguous. CDR3 length: 16 residues. Germline V gene lookup returns CDR1 LNHDA and CDR2 SQIVND (reference sequence). Trimming pared 3 bases from V and 0 bases from J, leaving 14 bases between. CDR3 sequence: CASSMPPGHMNTEAFF. The CDR3 DNA reads TGTGCCAGTAGTATGCCACCGGGTCACATGAACACTGAAGCTTTCTTT. The variable domain in full, with the rest retrieved from reference TRBV19 and TRBJ1-1, is DGGITQSPKYLFRKEGQNVTLSCEQNLNHDAMYWYRQDPGQGLRLIYYSQIVNDFQKGDIAEGYSVSREKKESFPLTVTSAQKNPTAFYLCASSMPPGHMNTEAFFGQGTRLTVV.

With respect to this clone: This sample also contains other DNA sequences that code for the same CDR3. The V and J genes are TRBV13 and TRBJ2-5; TRBD2 might be the D (6 bases). The germline V gene has CDR1 PRHDT and CDR2 FYEKMQ (reference sequence). V lost 2 bases and J lost 2, with 9 bases in between. The CDR3 loop spans 14 amino acids. CDR3 sequence reads: CASSLPAGQETQYF. CDR3 sequence (DNA): TGTGCCAGCAGCTTACCTGCGGGGCAAGAGACCCAGTACTTC.